These 6 T cell receptor beta chains originate from one sample sequenced in a study of blood T cell repertoires in COVID-19. The assay was immunoSEQ multiplex PCR, and TCRdb's table has in-frame clones only and misses some. This sample carries around 160,000 clones, around four fifths of them seen once, and the ten largest clones take 10% to 15%. The sequenced sample was PBMCs or T cells enriched from blood (not recorded which). The origin of the receptors is a woman in her fifties or sixties who had recovered from COVID-19.

This chain connects TRBV30 to TRBJ1-2; TRBD1 agrees at 11 bases. From germline, CDR1 is GTSNPN and CDR2 SVGIG (reference sequence). The CDR3 contains 14 residues. The trim removed 3 bases at V and 4 bases at J, leaving 4 bases unmatched. CDR3 region: CAWSTGQGAYGYTF. The CDR3 DNA reads TGTGCCTGGAGCACCGGACAGGGGGCCTATGGCTACACCTTC.

CDR3 coding DNA: TGCAGCGTGGGCAGAAATAGCGGGGGTACAGATACGCAGTATTTT. As protein: CSVGRNSGGTDTQYF. The J gene is TRBJ2-3, the V gene TRBV29-1, with 9 bases aligning to TRBD2. In germline, CDR1 is SQVTM, CDR2 ANQGSEA. The V and J ends lost 6 bases and 3 bases, in that order; junction bases with no gene match: 10. The CDR3 has 15 amino acids.

The rearrangement uses TRBV6-6 and TRBJ2-2; no clear D. Germline V gene lookup returns CDR1 MNHNY and CDR2 SVGAGI (reference sequence). V was trimmed by 5 bases and J by 5 bases, leaving 12 bases between them. This CDR3 region has 14 residues. The CDR3 spells CASSELRSTGELFF. Written as DNA, the CDR3 is TGTGCCAGCAGTGAGCTCCGATCGACCGGGGAGCTGTTTTTT.

The rearrangement links TRBV27 to TRBJ2-1; possibly TRBD1 for D (7 bases). Trimming removed 6 bases from V and 0 bases from J, with 15 bases in between. CDR3 size: 16 residues. CDR1 MNHEY and CDR2 SMNVEV come from the germline V gene (reference sequence). In nucleotides, the CDR3 is TGTGCCAGCAGACGTTCAGGGGGGTACTCCTACAATGAGCAGTTCTTC. It yields the protein CASRRSGGYSYNEQFF.

V and J are TRBV2 and TRBJ1-1; unclear D gene. The V and J ends lost 8 bases and 6 bases respectively, with 10 bases between them. Germline V CDR1 and CDR2: SNHLY, FYNNEI. This CDR3 has 11 amino acids. In DNA, the CDR3 is TGTGCCAGCGGGCATGTCGCTGAAGCTTTCTTT. Protein: CASGHVAEAFF.

The rearrangement joins TRBV24-1 to TRBJ2-7, with a tentative D call TRBD1 (6 bases). The CDR3 sequence is 12 residues long. Trimming cost V 4 bases and J 8 bases, with 11 bases left between them. The V gene's germline CDR1 is KGHDR and CDR2 SFDVKD. Written as DNA, the CDR3 is TGTGCCACCAGTGAGACCGGGACACAGCAGTACTTC. This sequence encodes CATSETGTQQYF.